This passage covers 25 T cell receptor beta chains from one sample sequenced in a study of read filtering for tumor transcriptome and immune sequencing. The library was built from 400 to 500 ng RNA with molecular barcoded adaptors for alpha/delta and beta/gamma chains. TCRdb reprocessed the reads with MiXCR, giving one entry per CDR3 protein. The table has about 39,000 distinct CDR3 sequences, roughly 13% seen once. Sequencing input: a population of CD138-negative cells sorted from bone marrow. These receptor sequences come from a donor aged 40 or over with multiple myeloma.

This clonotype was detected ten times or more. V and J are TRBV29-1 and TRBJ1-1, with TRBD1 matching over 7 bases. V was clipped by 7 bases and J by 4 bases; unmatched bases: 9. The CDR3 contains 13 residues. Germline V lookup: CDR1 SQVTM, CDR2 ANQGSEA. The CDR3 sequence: CSAAQDRSTEAFF. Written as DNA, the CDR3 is TGCAGCGCCGCCCAGGACAGGTCCACTGAAGCTTTCTTT.

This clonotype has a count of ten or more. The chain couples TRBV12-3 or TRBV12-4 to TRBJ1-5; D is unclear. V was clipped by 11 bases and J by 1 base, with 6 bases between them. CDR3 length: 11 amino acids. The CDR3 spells CAASSNQPQHF. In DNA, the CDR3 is TGTGCCGCCTCGAGCAATCAGCCCCAGCATTTT.

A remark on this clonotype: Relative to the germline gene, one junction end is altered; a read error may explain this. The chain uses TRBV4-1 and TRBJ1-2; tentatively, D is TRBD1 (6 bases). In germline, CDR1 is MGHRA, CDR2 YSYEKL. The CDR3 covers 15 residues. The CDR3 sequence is CASSQDRGSSYGYAF. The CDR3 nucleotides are TGCGCCAGCAGCCAAGATAGGGGGAGTAGCTATGGCTACGCCTTC.

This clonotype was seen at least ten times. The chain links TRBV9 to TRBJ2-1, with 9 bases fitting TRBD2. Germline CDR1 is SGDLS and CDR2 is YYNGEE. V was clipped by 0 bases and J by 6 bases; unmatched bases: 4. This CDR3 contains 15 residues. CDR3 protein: CASSVELAGINEQFF. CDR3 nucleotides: TGTGCCAGCAGCGTAGAACTAGCGGGTATCAATGAGCAGTTCTTC. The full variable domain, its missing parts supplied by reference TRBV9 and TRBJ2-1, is DSGVTQTPKHLITATGQRVTLRCSPRSGDLSVYWYQQSLDQGLQFLIQYYNGEERAKGNILERFSAQQFPDLHSELNLSSLELGDSALYFCASSVELAGINEQFFGPGTRLTVL.

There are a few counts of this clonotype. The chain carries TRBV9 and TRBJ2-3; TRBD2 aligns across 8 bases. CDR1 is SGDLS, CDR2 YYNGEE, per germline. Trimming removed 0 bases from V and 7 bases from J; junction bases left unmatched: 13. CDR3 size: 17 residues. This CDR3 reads CASSVEASGGALNTQYF. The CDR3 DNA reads TGTGCCAGCAGCGTAGAGGCCAGCGGGGGCGCGTTAAATACGCAGTATTTT.

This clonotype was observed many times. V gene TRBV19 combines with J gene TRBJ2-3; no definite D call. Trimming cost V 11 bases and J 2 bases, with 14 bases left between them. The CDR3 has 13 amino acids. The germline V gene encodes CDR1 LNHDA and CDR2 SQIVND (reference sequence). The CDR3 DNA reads TGTGCCTCAAACTTCCGGGTCACAGATACGCAGTATTTT. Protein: CASNFRVTDTQYF.

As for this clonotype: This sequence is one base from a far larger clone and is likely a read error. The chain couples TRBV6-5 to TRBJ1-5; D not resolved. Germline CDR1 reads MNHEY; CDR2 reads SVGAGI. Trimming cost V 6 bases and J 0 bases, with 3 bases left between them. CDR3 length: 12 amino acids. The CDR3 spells CASSPSNQPQHF. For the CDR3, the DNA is TGTGCCAGCAGCCCTAGCAATCAGCCCCAGCATTTT.

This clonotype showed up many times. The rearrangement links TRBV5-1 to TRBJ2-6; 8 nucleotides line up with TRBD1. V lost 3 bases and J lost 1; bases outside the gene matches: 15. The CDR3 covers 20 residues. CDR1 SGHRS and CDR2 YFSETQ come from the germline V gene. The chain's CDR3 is CASSWRQGTSLGSGANVLTF. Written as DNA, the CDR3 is TGCGCCAGCAGCTGGAGACAGGGGACTTCGTTAGGTTCTGGGGCCAACGTCCTGACTTTC.

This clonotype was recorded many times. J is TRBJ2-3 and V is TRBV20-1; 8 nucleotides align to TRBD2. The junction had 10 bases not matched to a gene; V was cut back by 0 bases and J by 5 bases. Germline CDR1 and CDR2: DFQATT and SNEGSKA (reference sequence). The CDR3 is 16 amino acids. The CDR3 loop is CSARDLTSGGGDTQYF. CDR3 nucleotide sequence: TGCAGTGCTAGAGACCTCACTAGCGGAGGGGGAGATACGCAGTATTTT.

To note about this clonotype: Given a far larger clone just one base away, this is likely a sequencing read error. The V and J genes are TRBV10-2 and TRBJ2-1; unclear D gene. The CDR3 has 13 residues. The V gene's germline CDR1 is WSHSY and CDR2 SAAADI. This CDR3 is CAINELAKGEQFF. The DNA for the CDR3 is TGTGCCATCAACGAGTTAGCAAAGGGTGAGCAGTTCTTC.

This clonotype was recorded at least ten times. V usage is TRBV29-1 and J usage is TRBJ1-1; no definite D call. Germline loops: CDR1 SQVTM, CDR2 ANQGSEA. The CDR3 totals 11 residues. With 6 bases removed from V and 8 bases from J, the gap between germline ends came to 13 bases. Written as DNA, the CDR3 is TGCAGCGTGGACCTCCGGGAAGAAGCTTTCTTT. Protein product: CSVDLREEAFF.

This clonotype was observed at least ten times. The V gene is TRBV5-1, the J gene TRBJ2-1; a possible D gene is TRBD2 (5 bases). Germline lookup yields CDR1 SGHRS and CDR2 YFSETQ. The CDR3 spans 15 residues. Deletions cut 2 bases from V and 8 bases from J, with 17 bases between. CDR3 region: CASSLTASGSDEQFF. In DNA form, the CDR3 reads TGCGCCAGCAGCTTAACCGCCAGCGGTAGCGATGAGCAGTTCTTC.

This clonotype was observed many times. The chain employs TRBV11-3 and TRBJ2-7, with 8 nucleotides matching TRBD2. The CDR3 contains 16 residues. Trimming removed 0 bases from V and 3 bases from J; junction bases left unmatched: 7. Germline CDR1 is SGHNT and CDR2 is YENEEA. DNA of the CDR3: TGTGCCAGCAGCTTAGAACGGACCGGGGGGGACTACGAGCAGTACTTC. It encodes CASSLERTGGDYEQYF.

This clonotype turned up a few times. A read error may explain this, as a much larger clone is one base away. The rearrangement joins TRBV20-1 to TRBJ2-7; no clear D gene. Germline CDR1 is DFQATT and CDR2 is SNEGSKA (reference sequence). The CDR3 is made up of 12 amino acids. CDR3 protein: CGARPGSYEQYF. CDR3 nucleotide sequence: TGCGGTGCTAGGCCGGGCTCCTACGAGCAGTACTTC.

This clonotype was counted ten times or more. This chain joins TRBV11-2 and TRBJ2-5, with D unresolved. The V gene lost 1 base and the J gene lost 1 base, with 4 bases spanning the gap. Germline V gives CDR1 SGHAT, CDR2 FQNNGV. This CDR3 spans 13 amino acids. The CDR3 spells CASSLGTQETQYF. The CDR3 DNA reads TGTGCCAGCAGCTTAGGTACCCAAGAGACCCAGTACTTC. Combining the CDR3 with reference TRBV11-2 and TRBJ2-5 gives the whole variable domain EAGVAQSPRYKIIEKRQSVAFWCNPISGHATLYWYQQILGQGPKLLIQFQNNGVVDDSQLPKDRFSAERLKGVDSTLKIQPAKLEDSAVYLCASSLGTQETQYFGPGTRLLVL.

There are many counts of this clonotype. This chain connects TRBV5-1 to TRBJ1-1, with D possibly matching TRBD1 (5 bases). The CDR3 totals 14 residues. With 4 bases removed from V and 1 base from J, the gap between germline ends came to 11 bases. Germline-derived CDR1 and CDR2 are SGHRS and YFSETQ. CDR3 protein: CASSPGTKNTEAFF. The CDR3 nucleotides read TGCGCCAGCAGCCCCGGGACGAAGAACACTGAAGCTTTCTTT. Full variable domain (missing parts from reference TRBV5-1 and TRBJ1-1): KAGVTQTPRYLIKTRGQQVTLSCSPISGHRSVSWYQQTPGQGLQFLFEYFSETQRNKGNFPGRFSGRQFSNSRSEMNVSTLELGDSALYLCASSPGTKNTEAFFGQGTRLTVV.

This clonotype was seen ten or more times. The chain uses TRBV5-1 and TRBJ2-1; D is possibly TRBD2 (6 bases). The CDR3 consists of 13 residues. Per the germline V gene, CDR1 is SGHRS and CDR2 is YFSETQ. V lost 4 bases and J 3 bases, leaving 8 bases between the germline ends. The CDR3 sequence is CASSASDYNEQFF. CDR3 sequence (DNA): TGCGCCAGCAGCGCTAGCGACTACAATGAGCAGTTCTTC. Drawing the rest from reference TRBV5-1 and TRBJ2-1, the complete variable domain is KAGVTQTPRYLIKTRGQQVTLSCSPISGHRSVSWYQQTPGQGLQFLFEYFSETQRNKGNFPGRFSGRQFSNSRSEMNVSTLELGDSALYLCASSASDYNEQFFGPGTRLTVL.

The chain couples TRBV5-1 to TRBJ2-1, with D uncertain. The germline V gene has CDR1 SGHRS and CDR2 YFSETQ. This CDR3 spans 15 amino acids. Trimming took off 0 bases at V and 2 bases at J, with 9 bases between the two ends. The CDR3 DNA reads TGCGCCAGCAGCTTGGCGGCAGGAGCCTACAATGAGCAGTTCTTC. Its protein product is CASSLAAGAYNEQFF.

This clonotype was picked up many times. CDR3 in amino acids: CASSPTSYEQYF. For the CDR3, the DNA is TGTGCCAGCAGCCCCACCTCCTACGAGCAGTACTTC. V is TRBV7-8 and J is TRBJ2-7; D is ambiguous. Germline V gives CDR1 SGHVS, CDR2 FQNEAQ. CDR3 length: 12 amino acids. The V gene lost 5 bases and the J gene lost 0 bases, with 5 bases spanning the gap.

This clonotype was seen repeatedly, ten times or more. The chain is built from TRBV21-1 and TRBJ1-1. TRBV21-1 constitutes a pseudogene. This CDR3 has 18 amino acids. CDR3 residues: CASSKIAGQPTPNTEAFF. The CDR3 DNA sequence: TGTGCCAGCAGCAAAATTGCTGGGCAGCCAACGCCGAACACTGAAGCTTTCTTT.

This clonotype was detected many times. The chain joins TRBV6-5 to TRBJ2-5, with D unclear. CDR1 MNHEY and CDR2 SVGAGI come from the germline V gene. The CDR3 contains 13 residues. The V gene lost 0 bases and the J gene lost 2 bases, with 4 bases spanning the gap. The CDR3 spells CASSYSGQETQYF. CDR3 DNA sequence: TGTGCCAGCAGTTACTCGGGGCAAGAGACCCAGTACTTC.

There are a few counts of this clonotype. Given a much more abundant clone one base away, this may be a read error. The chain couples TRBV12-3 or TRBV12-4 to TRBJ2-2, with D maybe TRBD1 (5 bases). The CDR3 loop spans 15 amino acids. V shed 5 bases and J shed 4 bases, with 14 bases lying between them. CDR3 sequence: CASSRQPSSTGELFF. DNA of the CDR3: TGTGCCAGCAGTCGACAGCCCTCGAGCACCGGGGAGCTGTTTTTT.

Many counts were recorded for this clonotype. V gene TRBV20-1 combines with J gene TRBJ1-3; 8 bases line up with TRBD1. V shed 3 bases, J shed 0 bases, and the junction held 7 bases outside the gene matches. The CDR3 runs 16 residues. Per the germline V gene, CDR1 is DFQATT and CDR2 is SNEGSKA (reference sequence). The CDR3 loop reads CSARVRGLSSGNTIYF. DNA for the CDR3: TGCAGTGCTAGGGTCAGGGGGCTAAGCTCTGGAAACACCATATATTTT.

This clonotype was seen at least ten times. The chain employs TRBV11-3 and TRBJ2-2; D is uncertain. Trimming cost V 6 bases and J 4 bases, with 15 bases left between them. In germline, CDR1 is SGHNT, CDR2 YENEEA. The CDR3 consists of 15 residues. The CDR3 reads CASSSTLGPTGELFF. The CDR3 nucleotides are TGTGCCAGCAGTTCAACCTTAGGGCCCACCGGGGAGCTGTTTTTT.

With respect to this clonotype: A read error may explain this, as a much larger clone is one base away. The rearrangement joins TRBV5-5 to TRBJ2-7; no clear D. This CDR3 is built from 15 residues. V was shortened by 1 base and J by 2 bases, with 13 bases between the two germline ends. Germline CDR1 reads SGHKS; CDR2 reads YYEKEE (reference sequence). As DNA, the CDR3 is TGTGCCAGCAGCTTGCATCCGACATCAACCTACGAGCAGTACTTC. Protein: CASSLHPTSTYEQYF.